These T cell receptor beta chains were read from a single sample in a study of T cell responses to AZD1222 COVID-19 vaccine. TCRdb's copy holds only in-frame clones and misses some; the assay was immunoSEQ multiplex PCR. The data contain about 140,000 clones, roughly nine tenths of them seen just once; the ten biggest clones take up roughly 7.6%. The starting material was peripheral blood, obtained 28 days after the second dose of the MenACWY control vaccine. All receptors derive from an adult who received the MenACWY meningococcal vaccine as a control. CDR3s include the opening cysteine and the closing phenylalanine or tryptophan. The D gene is left open where the match is weak. Clone size is not always given. Where it is, it says once, few, many or a class for expanded clones.

d_call clone_size j_call v_call cdr3_nt cdr3_aa
- - TRBJ2-7 TRBV7-2 TGTGCCAGCAGCTTAGAGGTCAGCCAGAGTCCCTACGAGCAGTACTTC CASSLEVSQSPYEQYF
- - TRBJ2-7 TRBV4-1 TGCGCCAGCAGCCAAGAGGGGGGTAGCGCAAGGAGCTCCTACGAGCAGTACTTC CASSQEGGSARSSYEQYF
- - TRBJ2-5 TRBV7-7 TGTGCTAGCAGCTTAGTGCCGGGACAAGAGACCCAGTACTTC CASSLVPGQETQYF
TRBD2 - TRBJ2-7 TRBV6-6 TGTGCCAGCAGTCCAGTTGTTTTAGTGGGACTAGCGGGGGGACGAAGCTCCTACGAGCAGTACTTC CASSPVVLVGLAGGRSSYEQYF
- - TRBJ2-2 TRBV28 TGTGCCAGCAGGGTGGACCCCGCGAACACCGGGGAGCTGTTTTTT CASRVDPANTGELFF
TRBD1 - TRBJ1-3 TRBV5-6 TGTGCCAGCAGCTTACAGGGGACGGGAAACACCATATATTTT CASSLQGTGNTIYF
TRBD1 - TRBJ2-1 TRBV30 TGTGCCTGGACCGAGGGACAGCTAAGCTCCTACAATGAGCAGTTCTTC CAWTEGQLSSYNEQFF
TRBD2 - TRBJ2-7 TRBV7-2 TGTGCCAGCAGCTTATATGTAGCGGGGCGATCCTACGAGCAGTACTTC CASSLYVAGRSYEQYF
TRBD2 - TRBJ2-7 TRBV2 TGTGCCAGCCGGCTAGCGGGGCCCTACGAGCAGTACTTC CASRLAGPYEQYF
- - TRBJ1-4 TRBV29-1 TGCAGCGTTGAAGGGTTCGGACTCTCTGAAAAACTGTTTTTT CSVEGFGLSEKLFF
TRBD1 - TRBJ1-2 TRBV15 TGTGCCACCAGCAGAGAAGGACAGGGACATGGCTACACCTTC CATSREGQGHGYTF
TRBD1 - TRBJ1-1 TRBV11-2 TGTGCCAGCAGCCTATGGGACAGGGGGATGAACACTGAAGCTTTCTTT CASSLWDRGMNTEAFF
- - TRBJ1-6 TRBV11-1 TGTGCCAGCAGCCGGAGCTCCTATAATTCACCCCTCCACTTT CASSRSSYNSPLHF
TRBD1 once TRBJ1-4 TRBV5-4 TGTGCCAGCAGCTTTCAGGGGGTTGCTAATGAAAAACTGTTTTTT CASSFQGVANEKLFF
TRBD1 - TRBJ2-7 TRBV7-2 TGTGCCAGCAGCTTGAGGGACAGGGGCGAGCAGTACTTC CASSLRDRGEQYF
TRBD1 - TRBJ1-5 TRBV28 TGTGCCAGCAGCCAAGGGGACAGCGCGAGGTATCAGCCCCAGCATTTT CASSQGDSARYQPQHF
- - TRBJ2-7 TRBV25-1 TGTGCCAGCAGTGACGAGGACAAAGCGTTGCTGGGCTACGAGCAGTACTTC CASSDEDKALLGYEQYF
TRBD2 - TRBJ2-1 TRBV7-2 TGTGCCAGCAGCGGTCGTAGCGGGAGGGCCGGCGAGCAGTTCTTC CASSGRSGRAGEQFF
TRBD1 - TRBJ1-3 TRBV30 TGTGCCTGGAGTGGAACAGGGGCTGGAAACACCATATATTTT CAWSGTGAGNTIYF
- - TRBJ2-7 TRBV14 TGTGCCAGCAGCCCCGGGTCATTTAGCTACGAGCAGTACTTC CASSPGSFSYEQYF
TRBD2 - TRBJ2-3 TRBV6-2/TRBV6-3 TGTGCCAGCAGTTACGGTTGGTCTGCTAGCGGGGGATCAGATACGCAGTATTTT CASSYGWSASGGSDTQYF
- - TRBJ1-2 TRBV25-1 TGTGCCAGCAGTGACAGGGCATCCTATGGCTACACCTTC CASSDRASYGYTF
TRBD1 - TRBJ1-1 TRBV7-9 TGTGCCAGCAGCATACAGGGGTCTGAAGCTTTCTTT CASSIQGSEAFF
TRBD1 - TRBJ2-3 TRBV7-8 TGTGCCAGCAGCTTTGACAGGGGGCCGGCAGATACGCAGTATTTT CASSFDRGPADTQYF
TRBD1 once TRBJ1-4 TRBV9 TGTGCCAGCAGCGTGGGGCCCGGGGGACAGGGCTTTAATGAAAAACTGTTTTTT CASSVGPGGQGFNEKLFF
- - TRBJ2-1 TRBV6-1 TGTGCCAGCAGTGATCAGCTGAGCTCCTACAATGAGCAGTTCTTC CASSDQLSSYNEQFF
TRBD2 - TRBJ2-5 TRBV7-2 TGTGCCAGCAGCTTAGGCGGGGGGGACCAAGAGACCCAGTACTTC CASSLGGGDQETQYF
- - TRBJ2-3 TRBV5-1 TGCGCCAGCAGCTTGGAGGGGGGACCGTCGTTTGATACGCAGTATTTT CASSLEGGPSFDTQYF
- - TRBJ1-2 TRBV19 TGTGCCAGTAGTATCGGCGGCAGTAACTATGGCTACACCTTC CASSIGGSNYGYTF